The rows below give T cell receptor beta chains drawn from one sample of a study of OX40 agonist ivuxolimab in advanced cancers. Data came from immunoSEQ multiplex PCR; TCRdb stores just in-frame clones and leaves some out. Of 30,000 to 35,000 clones listed, more than 70% were seen once; the top ten hold 20% to 25%. The sample was CD4+ or CD8+ T cells sorted from blood, taken in a trial of the OX40 agonist ivuxolimab. The source of these receptors is an adult with an advanced solid tumor such as melanoma, head and neck, liver or kidney cancer. CDR3s include the opening cysteine and the closing phenylalanine or tryptophan. Fields, in order: clone size, V gene, CDR3 length, J gene, D gene, CDR3 protein, CDR3 DNA. A D gene is named only where the DNA matches it firmly. A row's size may be missing; if present it is once, few, many or a size class.

-	TRBV19	13	TRBJ1-3	-	CASRPFSGNTIYF	TGTGCCAGTAGACCCTTCTCTGGAAACACCATATATTTT
few	TRBV5-1	14	TRBJ2-1	-	CASSPEGSYNEQFF	TGCGCCAGCAGCCCTGAGGGGTCCTACAATGAGCAGTTCTTC
once	TRBV4-1	15	TRBJ2-2	TRBD1	CASSLRTGEGLELFF	TGCGCCAGCAGCCTGCGGACAGGGGAAGGGTTGGAGCTGTTTTTT
-	TRBV4-2	15	TRBJ2-7	-	CASSQDFRGLAEQYF	TGTGCCAGCAGCCAAGATTTTAGGGGATTGGCCGAGCAGTACTTC
-	TRBV7-9	17	TRBJ2-3	-	CASSLGLGLLPTDTQYF	TGTGCCAGCAGCTTAGGTTTGGGACTGCTACCCACAGATACGCAGTATTTT
-	TRBV5-1	16	TRBJ1-1	TRBD1	CASSPTCRGGYTEAFF	TGCGCCAGCAGCCCAACCTGCAGGGGGGGGTACACTGAAGCTTTCTTT
-	TRBV29-1	12	TRBJ1-1	-	CSGNRENTEAFF	TGCAGCGGAAACAGGGAGAACACTGAAGCTTTCTTT
-	TRBV10-3	14	TRBJ1-1	TRBD1	CAIRSTGENTEAFF	TGTGCCATCAGGTCGACAGGGGAAAACACTGAAGCTTTCTTT
few	TRBV28	13	TRBJ1-1	TRBD1	CATKTGGVTEAFF	TGTGCCACCAAGACAGGGGGGGTAACTGAAGCTTTCTTT
-	TRBV27	19	TRBJ2-1	TRBD2	CASSFGAGSGQSSYNEQFF	TGTGCCAGCAGTTTTGGAGCGGGTAGCGGGCAGAGCTCCTACAATGAGCAGTTCTTC
-	TRBV5-5	16	TRBJ2-3	TRBD2	CASSLRPGGPTDTQYF	TGTGCCAGCAGCTTGCGTCCGGGGGGACCCACAGATACGCAGTATTTT
few	TRBV7-9	16	TRBJ2-2	TRBD2	CASSSLAGGNTGELFF	TGTGCCAGCAGCTCCTTAGCGGGGGGAAACACCGGGGAGCTGTTTTTT
-	TRBV19	14	TRBJ1-2	TRBD1	CASKRDRGNYGYTF	TGTGCCAGTAAACGGGACAGGGGGAACTATGGCTACACCTTC